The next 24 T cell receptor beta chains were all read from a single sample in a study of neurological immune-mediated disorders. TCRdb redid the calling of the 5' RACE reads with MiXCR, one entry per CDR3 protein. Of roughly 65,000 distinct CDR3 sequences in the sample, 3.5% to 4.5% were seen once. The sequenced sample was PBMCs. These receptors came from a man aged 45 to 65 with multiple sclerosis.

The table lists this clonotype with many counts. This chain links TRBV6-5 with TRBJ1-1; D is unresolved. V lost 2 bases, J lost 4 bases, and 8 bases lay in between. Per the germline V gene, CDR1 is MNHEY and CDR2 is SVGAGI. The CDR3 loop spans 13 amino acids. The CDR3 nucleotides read TGTGCCAGCAGTTACGGGGTTGGCACTGAAGCTTTCTTT. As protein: CASSYGVGTEAFF.

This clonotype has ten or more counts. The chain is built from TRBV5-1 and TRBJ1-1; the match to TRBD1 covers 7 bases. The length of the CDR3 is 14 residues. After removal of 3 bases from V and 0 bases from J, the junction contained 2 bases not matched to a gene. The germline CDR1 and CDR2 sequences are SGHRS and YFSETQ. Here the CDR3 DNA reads TGCGCCAGCAGCTGGGGACAGCTGAACACTGAAGCTTTCTTT. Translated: CASSWGQLNTEAFF. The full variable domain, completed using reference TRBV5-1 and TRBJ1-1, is KAGVTQTPRYLIKTRGQQVTLSCSPISGHRSVSWYQQTPGQGLQFLFEYFSETQRNKGNFPGRFSGRQFSNSRSEMNVSTLELGDSALYLCASSWGQLNTEAFFGQGTRLTVV.

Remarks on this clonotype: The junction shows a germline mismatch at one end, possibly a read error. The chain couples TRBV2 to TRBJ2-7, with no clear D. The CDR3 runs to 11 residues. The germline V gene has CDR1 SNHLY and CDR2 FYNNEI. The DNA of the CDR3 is TGTACCAGCATTTTATCCTACGAGCAGTACTTC. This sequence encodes CTSILSYEQYF. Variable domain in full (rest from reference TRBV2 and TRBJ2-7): EPEVTQTPSHQVTQMGQEVILRCVPISNHLYFYWYRQILGQKVEFLVSFYNNEISEKSEIFDDQFSVERPDGSNFTLKIRSTKLEDSAMYFCTSILSYEQYFGPGTRLTVT.

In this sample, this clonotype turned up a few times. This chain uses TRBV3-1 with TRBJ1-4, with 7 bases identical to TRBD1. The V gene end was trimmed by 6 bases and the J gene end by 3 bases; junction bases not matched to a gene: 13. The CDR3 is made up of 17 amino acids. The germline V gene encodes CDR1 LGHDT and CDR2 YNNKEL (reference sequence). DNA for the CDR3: TGTGCCAGCAGACATGGACAGGCCCCGCAGGCTAATGAAAAACTGTTTTTT. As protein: CASRHGQAPQANEKLFF. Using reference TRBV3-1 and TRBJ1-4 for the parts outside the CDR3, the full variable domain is DTAVSQTPKYLVTQMGNDKSIKCEQNLGHDTMYWYKQDSKKFLKIMFSYNNKELIINETVPNRFSPKSPDKAHLNLHINSLELGDSAVYFCASRHGQAPQANEKLFFGSGTQLSVL.

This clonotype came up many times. In DNA form, the CDR3 reads TGTGCCAGCAGACGGACAGGGAATTCACCCCTCCACTTT. This sequence encodes CASRRTGNSPLHF. The rearrangement joins TRBV12-3 or TRBV12-4 to TRBJ1-6; 8 bases agree with TRBD1. This CDR3 has 13 amino acids. The V and J ends lost 6 bases and 7 bases, in that order; junction bases with no gene match: 2.

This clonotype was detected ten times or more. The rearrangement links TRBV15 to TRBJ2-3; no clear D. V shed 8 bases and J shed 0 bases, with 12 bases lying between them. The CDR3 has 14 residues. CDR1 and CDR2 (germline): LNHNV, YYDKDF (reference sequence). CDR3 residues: CATGQKTSTDTQYF. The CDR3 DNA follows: TGTGCCACCGGCCAGAAGACTAGCACAGATACGCAGTATTTT.

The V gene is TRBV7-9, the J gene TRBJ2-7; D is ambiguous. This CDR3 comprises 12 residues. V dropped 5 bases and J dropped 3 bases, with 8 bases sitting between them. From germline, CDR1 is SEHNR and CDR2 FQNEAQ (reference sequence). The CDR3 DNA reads TGTGCCAGCAGCCCCCGAAACTACGAGCAGTACGTC. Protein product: CASSPRNYEQYV.

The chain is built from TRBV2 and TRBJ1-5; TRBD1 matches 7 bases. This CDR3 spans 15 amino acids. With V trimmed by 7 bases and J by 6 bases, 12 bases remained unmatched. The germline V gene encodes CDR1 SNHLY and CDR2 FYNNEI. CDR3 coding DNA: TGTGCCAGCACCTCCAGAGGGGCAGGGGGTCAGCCCCAGCATTTT. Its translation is CASTSRGAGGQPQHF. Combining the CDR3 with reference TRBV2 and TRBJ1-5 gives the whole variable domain EPEVTQTPSHQVTQMGQEVILRCVPISNHLYFYWYRQILGQKVEFLVSFYNNEISEKSEIFDDQFSVERPDGSNFTLKIRSTKLEDSAMYFCASTSRGAGGQPQHFGDGTRLSIL.

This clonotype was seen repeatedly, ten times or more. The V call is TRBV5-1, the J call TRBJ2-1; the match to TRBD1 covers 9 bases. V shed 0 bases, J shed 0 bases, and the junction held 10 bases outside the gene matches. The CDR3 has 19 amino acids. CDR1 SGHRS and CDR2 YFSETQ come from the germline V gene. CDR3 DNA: TGCGCCAGCAGCTTGGCTGGGCGCGGGACAGGGATCTCCTACAATGAGCAGTTCTTC. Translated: CASSLAGRGTGISYNEQFF.

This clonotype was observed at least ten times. The CDR3 DNA is TGCAGTGCTAGAGATCCAAGACTAGCGGGGGGGCTGGCATATACGCAGTATTTT. As protein: CSARDPRLAGGLAYTQYF. The genes are TRBV20-1 and TRBJ2-3; 14 positions agree with TRBD2. V lost 0 bases to trimming and J lost 7 bases; unmatched junction nucleotides: 12. Germline V CDR1 and CDR2: DFQATT, SNEGSKA (reference sequence). The CDR3 runs 18 residues.

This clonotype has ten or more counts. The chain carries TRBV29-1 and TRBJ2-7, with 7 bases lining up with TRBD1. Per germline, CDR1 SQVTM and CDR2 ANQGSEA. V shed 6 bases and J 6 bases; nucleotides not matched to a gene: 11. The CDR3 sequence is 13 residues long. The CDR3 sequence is CSVKDRMTGEQYF. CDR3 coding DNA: TGCAGCGTGAAGGACAGGATGACTGGCGAGCAGTACTTC.

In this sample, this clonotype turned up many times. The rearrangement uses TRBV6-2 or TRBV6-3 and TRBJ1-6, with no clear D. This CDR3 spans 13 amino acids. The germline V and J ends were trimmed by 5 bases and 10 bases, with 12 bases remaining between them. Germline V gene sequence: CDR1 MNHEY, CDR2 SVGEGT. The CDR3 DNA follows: TGTGCCAGCAGTCACACTGGTCGCTCACCCCTCCACTTT. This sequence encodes CASSHTGRSPLHF.

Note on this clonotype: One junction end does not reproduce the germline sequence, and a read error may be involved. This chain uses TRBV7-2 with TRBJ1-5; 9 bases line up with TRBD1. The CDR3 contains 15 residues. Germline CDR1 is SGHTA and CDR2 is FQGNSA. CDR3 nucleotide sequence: TGTGCCAGCAGCTTCCGACAGGGGGGGTATCAGCCCCAGAATTTT. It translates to CASSFRQGGYQPQNF.

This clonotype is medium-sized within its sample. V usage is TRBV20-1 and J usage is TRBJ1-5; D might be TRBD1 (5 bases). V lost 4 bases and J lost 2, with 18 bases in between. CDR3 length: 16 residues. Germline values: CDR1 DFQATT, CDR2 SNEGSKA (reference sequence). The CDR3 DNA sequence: TGCAGTGCTACCCAAGGTCGGGGCGGCGGCAATCAGCCCCAGCATTTT. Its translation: CSATQGRGGGNQPQHF.

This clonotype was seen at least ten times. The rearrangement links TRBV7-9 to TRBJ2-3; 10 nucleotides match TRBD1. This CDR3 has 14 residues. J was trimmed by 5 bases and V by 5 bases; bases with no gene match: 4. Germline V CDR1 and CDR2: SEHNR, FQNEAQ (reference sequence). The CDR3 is CASSPTGGRDTQYF. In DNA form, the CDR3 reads TGTGCCAGCAGCCCGACAGGGGGCAGAGATACGCAGTATTTT.

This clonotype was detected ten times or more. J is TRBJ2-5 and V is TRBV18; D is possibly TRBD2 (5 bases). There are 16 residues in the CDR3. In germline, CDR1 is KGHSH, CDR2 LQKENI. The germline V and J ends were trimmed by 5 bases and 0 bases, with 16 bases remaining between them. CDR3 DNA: TGTGCCAGCTCATCCCCAGGAGGCTCGGACCAAGAGACCCAGTACTTC. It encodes CASSSPGGSDQETQYF. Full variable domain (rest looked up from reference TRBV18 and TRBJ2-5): NAGVMQNPRHLVRRRGQEARLRCSPMKGHSHVYWYRQLPEEGLKFMVYLQKENIIDESGMPKERFSAEFPKEGPSILRIQQVVRGDSAAYFCASSSPGGSDQETQYFGPGTRLLVL.

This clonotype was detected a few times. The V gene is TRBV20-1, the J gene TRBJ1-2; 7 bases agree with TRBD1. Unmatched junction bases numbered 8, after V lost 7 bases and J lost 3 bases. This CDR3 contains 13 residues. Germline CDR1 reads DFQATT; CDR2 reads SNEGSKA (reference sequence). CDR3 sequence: CSGATGYDYGYTF. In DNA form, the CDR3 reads TGCAGTGGGGCGACAGGGTACGACTATGGCTACACCTTC.

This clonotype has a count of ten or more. The CDR3 sequence: CSASKGFYNSPLHF. Here the CDR3 DNA reads TGCAGTGCTAGTAAGGGGTTCTATAATTCACCCCTCCACTTT. This chain joins TRBV20-1 and TRBJ1-6, with a weak D call TRBD1 (5 bases). The CDR3 is made up of 14 amino acids. Looked up from germline, CDR1 is DFQATT and CDR2 is SNEGSKA (reference sequence). Trimming left V 3 bases short and J 3 bases short, with 9 bases between.

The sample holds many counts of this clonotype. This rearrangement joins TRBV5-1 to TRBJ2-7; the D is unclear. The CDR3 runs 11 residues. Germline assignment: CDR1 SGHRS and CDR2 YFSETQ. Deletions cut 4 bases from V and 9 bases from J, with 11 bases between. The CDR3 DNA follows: TGCGCCAGCAGCCCCCCATTTCGGCAGTACGTC. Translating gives CASSPPFRQYV.

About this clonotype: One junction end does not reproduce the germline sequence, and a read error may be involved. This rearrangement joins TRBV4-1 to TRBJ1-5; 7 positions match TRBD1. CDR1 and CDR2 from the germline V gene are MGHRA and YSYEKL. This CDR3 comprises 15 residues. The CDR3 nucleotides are TGCGCCAGCAGCCATCCGGGACAGCACAATCAGCCCCAGAATTTT. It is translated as CASSHPGQHNQPQNF.

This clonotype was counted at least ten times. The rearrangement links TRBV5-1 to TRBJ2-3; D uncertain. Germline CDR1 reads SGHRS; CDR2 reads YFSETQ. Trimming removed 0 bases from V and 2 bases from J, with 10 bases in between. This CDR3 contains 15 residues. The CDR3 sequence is CASSLGVVNTDTQYF. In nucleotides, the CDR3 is TGCGCCAGCAGCTTGGGGGTTGTGAACACAGATACGCAGTATTTT.

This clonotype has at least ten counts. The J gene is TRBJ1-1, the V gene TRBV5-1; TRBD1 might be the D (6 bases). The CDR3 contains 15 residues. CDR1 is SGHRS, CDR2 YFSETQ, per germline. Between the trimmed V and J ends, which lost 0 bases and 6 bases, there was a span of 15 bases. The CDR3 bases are TGCGCCAGCAGCTTGGGTTACAGGGAGTACGCTGAAGCTTTCTTT. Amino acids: CASSLGYREYAEAFF.

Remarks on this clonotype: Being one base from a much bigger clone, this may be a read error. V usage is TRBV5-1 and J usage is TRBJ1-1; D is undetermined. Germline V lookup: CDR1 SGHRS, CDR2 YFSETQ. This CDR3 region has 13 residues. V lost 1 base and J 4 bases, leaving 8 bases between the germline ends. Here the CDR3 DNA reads TGCGCCAGCAGCTTGATGGGCCCCACTGAAGCTTTCTTT. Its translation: CASSLMGPTEAFF.

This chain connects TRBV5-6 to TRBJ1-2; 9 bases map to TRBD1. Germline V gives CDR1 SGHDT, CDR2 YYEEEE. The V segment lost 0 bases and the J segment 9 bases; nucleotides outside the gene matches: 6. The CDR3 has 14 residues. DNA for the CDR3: TGTGCCAGCAGCTTGGCGGGACAGGGTAGTAGCTACACCTTC. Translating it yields CASSLAGQGSSYTF. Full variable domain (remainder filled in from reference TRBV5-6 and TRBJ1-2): DAGVTQSPTHLIKTRGQQVTLRCSPKSGHDTVSWYQQALGQGPQFIFQYYEEEERQRGNFPDRFSGHQFPNYSSELNVNALLLGDSALYLCASSLAGQGSSYTFGSGTRLTVV.